These T cell receptor beta chains were read from a single sample in a study of T cell responses to AZD1222 COVID-19 vaccine. Data came from immunoSEQ multiplex PCR; TCRdb stores just in-frame clones and leaves some out. The table has roughly 70,000 clones, 75% to 95% seen once. The sample here was peripheral blood, taken 28 days after the second dose of the MenACWY control vaccine. The receptor set was obtained from an adult who received the MenACWY meningococcal vaccine as a control. The CDR3 runs from the conserved cysteine through the conserved F or W. A D gene is named only where the DNA matches it firmly. Clone size appears in some rows only: once, few, many, or a class for an expanded clone.

d_call	clone_size	v_call	j_call	cdr3_aa	cdr3_nt
TRBD2	-	TRBV30	TRBJ2-2	CAWSKREGSTGELFF	TGTGCCTGGAGTAAGCGGGAGGGGTCCACCGGGGAGCTGTTTTTT
-	-	TRBV6-2/TRBV6-3	TRBJ2-5	CASSYRNAGETQYF	TGTGCCAGCAGTTACCGCAACGCGGGCGAGACCCAGTACTTC
TRBD2	-	TRBV6-6	TRBJ2-7	CASSLAGDYEQYF	TGTGCCAGCAGTTTGGCGGGGGACTACGAGCAGTACTTC
-	-	TRBV5-1	TRBJ1-6	CASSLGTDGGSPLHF	TGCGCCAGCAGCTTGGGGACTGACGGGGGTTCACCCCTCCACTTT
TRBD2	-	TRBV28	TRBJ2-1	CASSPTRGGPRKMSYNEQFF	TGTGCCAGCAGCCCGACTCGGGGGGGTCCTAGAAAGATGTCCTACAATGAGCAGTTCTTC
TRBD2	-	TRBV28	TRBJ2-7	CASRGDLTRDEQYF	TGTGCCAGCCGGGGGGACTTGACTAGGGACGAGCAGTACTTC
-	-	TRBV19	TRBJ2-2	CASKSVEYDTGELFF	TGTGCCAGTAAGTCCGTGGAGTACGACACCGGGGAGCTGTTTTTT
-	few	TRBV6-5	TRBJ1-1	CASSYSGTENTEAFF	TGTGCCAGCAGTTACTCAGGAACAGAAAACACTGAAGCTTTCTTT
-	-	TRBV10-1	TRBJ2-5	CASSESRIARTQYF	TGCGCCAGCAGTGAGTCGCGGATAGCGCGGACCCAGTACTTC
-	-	TRBV4-3	TRBJ1-5	CASSQDLWSSNQPQHF	TGCGCCAGCAGCCAAGATTTATGGTCGAGCAATCAGCCCCAGCATTTT
TRBD1	-	TRBV3-1/TRBV3-2	TRBJ2-7	CASSRDRGYEQYF	TGTGCCAGCAGCCGGGACAGGGGGTACGAGCAGTACTTC
-	-	TRBV30	TRBJ2-2	CAWTPSGRTMNTGELFF	TGTGCCTGGACCCCTTCCGGCAGGACAATGAACACCGGGGAGCTGTTTTTT
-	-	TRBV27	TRBJ1-1	CASSAQGGMEAFF	TGTGCCAGCAGTGCACAGGGAGGGATGGAAGCTTTCTTT
TRBD1	-	TRBV19	TRBJ2-1	CASRQGSGNEQFF	TGTGCCAGTCGACAGGGTTCGGGGAATGAGCAGTTCTTC
TRBD1	-	TRBV5-1	TRBJ1-4	CASRPQGPATNEKLFF	TGCGCCAGCAGGCCACAGGGGCCTGCAACTAATGAAAAACTGTTTTTT
-	-	TRBV2	TRBJ1-2	CASSEAGYGYTF	TGTGCCAGCAGTGAGGCAGGATACGGCTACACCTTC
-	-	TRBV24-1	TRBJ2-3	CATSDRRDLDTQYF	TGTGCCACCAGTGATCGCCGGGACTTAGATACGCAGTATTTT
-	-	TRBV19	TRBJ1-5	CASRPTFSQPQHF	TGTGCCAGTAGGCCAACGTTCAGTCAGCCCCAGCATTTT
-	-	TRBV29-1	TRBJ1-5	CSVEGGGDQPQHF	TGCAGCGTTGAGGGGGGAGGGGATCAGCCCCAGCATTTT
-	-	TRBV2	TRBJ1-6	CASSLGGSPLHF	TGTGCCAGCAGCCTAGGGGGTTCACCCCTCCACTTT
-	-	TRBV28	TRBJ1-2	CASSPGITGGYTF	TGTGCCAGCAGTCCCGGGATCACAGGTGGCTACACCTTC
-	-	TRBV7-2	TRBJ2-7	CASSPMRLAGAWEQYF	TGTGCCAGCAGCCCGATGAGACTGGCGGGGGCTTGGGAGCAGTACTTC
-	-	TRBV6-2/TRBV6-3	TRBJ2-7	CASSYSSGSLVDEQYF	TGTGCCAGCAGTTACTCCTCAGGATCACTAGTTGACGAGCAGTACTTC
-	-	TRBV19	TRBJ1-2	CASSPPGLRPDGYTF	TGTGCCAGTAGTCCGCCGGGACTTCGACCGGATGGCTACACCTTC
TRBD2	few	TRBV27	TRBJ2-1	CASSPLSRLAGAGNEQFF	TGTGCCAGCAGTCCCCTCTCCCGACTAGCGGGTGCCGGCAATGAGCAGTTCTTC
-	-	TRBV4-3	TRBJ1-4	CASSQAGRDRTVNEKLFF	TGCGCCAGCAGCCAAGCCGGGAGGGACCGGACAGTTAATGAAAAACTGTTTTTT
TRBD1	-	TRBV27	TRBJ1-5	CASSSDRGNQPQHF	TGTGCCAGCAGTTCGGACAGGGGGAATCAGCCCCAGCATTTT
-	-	TRBV29-1	TRBJ1-2	CSVVRGDGGYTF	TGCAGCGTTGTACGCGGGGACGGTGGCTACACCTTC
TRBD1	-	TRBV5-1	TRBJ1-3	CASSLDRGAGNTIYF	TGCGCCAGCAGCTTGGACAGGGGAGCAGGAAACACCATATATTTT
-	once	TRBV30	TRBJ1-3	CAWSDSSGENTIYF	TGTGCCTGGAGTGATAGCAGCGGGGAAAACACCATATATTTT
-	-	TRBV5-6	TRBJ2-7	CASSPDGAYEQYF	TGTGCCAGCAGCCCGGACGGCGCCTACGAGCAGTACTTC
-	-	TRBV27	TRBJ2-5	CASSLGAEGRRVQETQYF	TGTGCCAGCAGTTTAGGTGCGGAGGGCAGACGGGTCCAAGAGACCCAGTACTTC
TRBD2	-	TRBV20-1	TRBJ2-1	CSASRREGFGNEQFF	TGCAGTGCTAGTAGGCGGGAGGGCTTCGGGAATGAGCAGTTCTTC
-	-	TRBV2	TRBJ2-3	CASSVWSNTDTQYF	TGTGCCAGCAGTGTCTGGAGCAACACAGATACGCAGTATTTT
-	-	TRBV12-3/TRBV12-4	TRBJ2-3	CASGISTDTQYF	TGTGCCAGCGGGATTAGCACAGATACGCAGTATTTT
-	-	TRBV7-9	TRBJ2-7	CASSRGEVRNEQYF	TGTGCCAGCAGCCGCGGGGAAGTGAGAAACGAGCAGTACTTC
-	-	TRBV28	TRBJ1-3	CASKEATRSGNTIYF	TGTGCCAGCAAGGAGGCTACCCGCTCTGGAAACACCATATATTTT
-	-	TRBV12-3/TRBV12-4	TRBJ2-2	CASSLGHTGELFF	TGTGCCAGCAGTTTAGGACATACCGGGGAGCTGTTTTTT
-	-	TRBV18	TRBJ1-2	CASSPEGTGGGYTF	TGTGCCAGCTCACCAGAAGGGACCGGTGGTGGCTACACCTTC
TRBD1	-	TRBV5-5	TRBJ1-2	CASSFDRGYGYTF	TGTGCCAGCAGCTTTGACAGGGGCTATGGCTACACCTTC
-	-	TRBV11-2	TRBJ1-2	CASSLVQGYGGYTF	TGTGCCAGCAGCTTAGTCCAAGGGTATGGTGGCTACACCTTC
-	-	TRBV11-2	TRBJ1-5	CASSFSGDQPQHF	TGTGCCAGCAGCTTCTCAGGGGATCAGCCCCAGCATTTT
-	-	TRBV19	TRBJ1-1	CASSFFDTEAFF	TGTGCCAGTAGTTTTTTTGACACTGAAGCTTTCTTT
TRBD1	-	TRBV19	TRBJ2-7	CASSIATGGTEQYF	TGTGCCAGTAGTATAGCAACAGGGGGTACCGAGCAGTACTTC
-	-	TRBV18	TRBJ1-2	CASSPSGTPEHGYTF	TGTGCCAGCTCACCCTCAGGGACACCGGAACATGGCTACACCTTC
-	-	TRBV30	TRBJ1-2	CAGRLGGDYGYTF	TGTGCCGGCAGGTTGGGGGGGGACTATGGCTACACCTTC
-	-	TRBV12-3/TRBV12-4	TRBJ1-2	CASSQQGRHGYTF	TGTGCCAGCAGCCAACAGGGCCGGCATGGCTACACCTTC
-	-	TRBV11-2	TRBJ2-7	CASCERARYEQYF	TGTGCCAGCTGTGAGCGGGCTCGCTACGAGCAGTACTTC
TRBD1	-	TRBV19	TRBJ1-1	CASRSGQSSNTEAFF	TGTGCCAGCCGATCGGGACAGTCTTCTAACACTGAAGCTTTCTTT
-	once	TRBV6-6	TRBJ1-2	CASVTPPGVYGYTF	TGTGCCAGCGTAACCCCCCCCGGGGTTTATGGCTACACCTTC
-	-	TRBV29-1	TRBJ1-1	CSVAEGHPGTEAFF	TGCAGCGTTGCAGAGGGACATCCGGGCACTGAAGCTTTCTTT
-	-	TRBV30	TRBJ1-5	CAWSGPGFGQPQHF	TGTGCCTGGAGTGGCCCCGGGTTCGGTCAGCCCCAGCATTTT
-	few	TRBV9	TRBJ2-7	CASSVAGSQFEQYF	TGTGCCAGCAGCGTGGCAGGGAGCCAATTCGAGCAGTACTTC
TRBD2	-	TRBV18	TRBJ2-7	CASSPPAGAAYEQYF	TGTGCCAGCTCACCACCGGCGGGAGCCGCCTACGAGCAGTACTTC
TRBD1	-	TRBV4-3	TRBJ1-4	CASSQGQGGNEKLFF	TGCGCCAGCAGCCAAGGACAGGGCGGGAATGAAAAACTGTTTTTT